These 18 T cell receptor beta chains share one sample of origin, sequenced in a study of T cells in Graves' hyperthyroidism and ophthalmopathy. There were TCR beta CDR3 regions amplified from RNA transcripts. The primer set for the first-round RT-PCR of the TCR CDR3 was HTBI. One entry per CDR3 protein, called by TCRdb with MiXCR from the multiplex PCR reads. Of 300,000 to 450,000 distinct CDR3 sequences in the sample, 15% to 17% were seen once. Source material: blood. The receptors derive from a woman younger than 30 with Graves' hyperthyroidism that later progressed to Graves' ophthalmopathy.

CDR3 loop: CASSVSDYNSPLHF. The CDR3, as DNA: TGTGCCAGCAGCGTATCAGACTATAATTCACCCCTCCACTTT. The chain recombines TRBV9 with TRBJ1-6, with unresolved D. Deletions cut 1 base from V and 3 bases from J, with 5 bases between. The CDR3 length is 14 residues. CDR1 and CDR2 from the germline V gene are SGDLS and YYNGEE.

The chain uses TRBV6-1 and TRBJ2-3, with D hard to call. The CDR3 length is 12 residues. Trimming removed 5 bases from V and 10 bases from J, with 13 bases in between. Germline assignment: CDR1 MNHNS and CDR2 SASEGT. This CDR3 reads CASSFLDGAQYF. The CDR3 coding sequence is TGTGCCAGCAGTTTTTTGGACGGAGCGCAGTATTTT.

This clonotype was found a few times. The V and J genes are TRBV19 and TRBJ2-3; TRBD2 agrees at 9 bases. After removal of 3 bases from V and 4 bases from J, the junction contained 11 bases not matched to a gene. Germline V gene data show CDR1 as LNHDA and CDR2 as SQIVND (reference sequence). The CDR3 covers 17 residues. The CDR3 DNA follows: TGTGCCAGTAGTATCGGGTTCGGGCGGGAGGGAGCAGATACGCAGTATTTT. Translation gives CASSIGFGREGADTQYF. Looking up the rest from reference TRBV19 and TRBJ2-3 gives the full variable domain: DGGITQSPKYLFRKEGQNVTLSCEQNLNHDAMYWYRQDPGQGLRLIYYSQIVNDFQKGDIAEGYSVSREKKESFPLTVTSAQKNPTAFYLCASSIGFGREGADTQYFGPGTRLTVL.

This clonotype was picked up many times. This chain links TRBV2 with TRBJ2-7; 8 bases fit TRBD2. Germline V gene lookup returns CDR1 SNHLY and CDR2 FYNNEI. This CDR3 has 15 residues. Germline trimming cut 3 bases from V and 5 bases from J; bases unmatched to any gene: 9. The CDR3 here is CASSEEGELADEQYF. CDR3 DNA sequence: TGTGCCAGCAGTGAGGAGGGGGAACTAGCGGACGAGCAGTACTTC.

As concerns this clonotype: This may be a read error: a much more frequent sequence differs by one nucleotide. The CDR3 carries no conserved terminal phenylalanine or tryptophan, so it likely arises from a read error. The rearrangement uses TRBV11-2 and TRBJ2-2, with 7 nucleotides matching TRBD1. This CDR3 is built from 14 residues. The V gene's germline CDR1 is SGHAT and CDR2 FQNNGV. Losses at the gene ends were 4 bases for V and 7 bases for J; bases not matched to a gene: 6. The CDR3 bases are TGTGCCAGCAGCTATCGGACAGGCGGCGGGGAGCTGTTTCTT. Its translation: CASSYRTGGGELFL.

This clonotype was counted many times. This sequence joins TRBV30 and TRBJ1-3, with D perhaps TRBD1 (6 bases). The germline gives CDR1 GTSNPN, CDR2 SVGIG (reference sequence). The V end lost 3 bases, the J end lost 2 bases, and 14 bases lay between the germline ends. The length of the CDR3 is 15 residues. The CDR3 spells CAWRRQDGPGNTIYF. DNA of the CDR3: TGTGCCTGGAGACGACAGGACGGACCTGGAAACACCATATATTTT.

This clonotype occurred a few times. The V call is TRBV6-1, the J call TRBJ1-2; D not certain. CDR3 length equals 12 residues. Germline V lookup: CDR1 MNHNS, CDR2 SASEGT. The CDR3 DNA is TGTGCAGGCGGGCCCCTTAACTATGGCTACACCTTC. This codes for CAGGPLNYGYTF.

The table lists this clonotype with many counts. The chain joins TRBV6-2 or TRBV6-3 to TRBJ2-1; the match to TRBD1 covers 7 bases. Germline values: CDR1 MNHEY, CDR2 SVGEGT. Losses at the gene ends were 5 bases for V and 0 bases for J; bases not matched to a gene: 4. CDR3 length: 15 amino acids. The CDR3 DNA reads TGTGCCAGCAGTCCGACAGGGAGCTCCTACAATGAGCAGTTCTTC. Amino acids: CASSPTGSSYNEQFF.

This clonotype was detected once. This may come from a read error, since a much larger clone is one base off. The chain joins TRBV20-1 to TRBJ1-2, with D perhaps TRBD1 (6 bases). CDR1 is DFQATT, CDR2 SNEGSKA, per germline (reference sequence). The CDR3 sequence is 14 residues long. CDR3 region: CRARDKQGFYGYTF. DNA of the CDR3: TGCAGGGCTAGAGATAAACAGGGCTTCTATGGCTACACCTTC.

J is TRBJ2-3 and V is TRBV24-1, with D possibly being TRBD1 or TRBD2 (5 bases each). CDR1 and CDR2 (germline): KGHDR, SFDVKD. This CDR3 is 15 amino acids long. Trimming cost V 2 bases and J 4 bases, with 12 bases left between them. CDR3 amino acids: CATSDSGTVADTQYF. Here the CDR3 DNA reads TGTGCCACCAGTGATTCCGGGACCGTTGCAGATACGCAGTATTTT.

This clonotype was recorded at least ten times. This chain joins TRBV11-2 and TRBJ2-1; 8 nucleotides match TRBD2. The CDR3 extends over 15 amino acids. Germline V gene lookup returns CDR1 SGHAT and CDR2 FQNNGV. Trimming at V came to 6 bases and at J to 6 bases, leaving 10 bases not matched to a gene. Here the CDR3 DNA reads TGTGCCAGCAGGCAAGCCGGGACTAGTTCCAATGAGCAGTTCTTC. Protein product: CASRQAGTSSNEQFF.

This clonotype was seen at least ten times. The genes are TRBV27 and TRBJ2-3; D not certain. The CDR3 extends over 18 amino acids. The germline V gene encodes CDR1 MNHEY and CDR2 SMNVEV (reference sequence). V lost 3 bases to trimming and J lost 2 bases, with 21 bases between them. The CDR3, as DNA: TGTGCCAGCAGTTTTAGGAGTTCTTGGTTCAGTTCCACAGATACGCAGTATTTT. It specifies CASSFRSSWFSSTDTQYF.

The chain carries TRBV20-1 and TRBJ2-7; D possibly corresponds to TRBD1 (6 bases). Germline loops: CDR1 DFQATT, CDR2 SNEGSKA (reference sequence). V lost 0 bases, J lost 6 bases, and 15 bases lay in between. This CDR3 has 14 residues. The CDR3 reads CSARELGASGEQYF. DNA for the CDR3: TGCAGTGCTAGAGAGTTGGGGGCCTCCGGCGAGCAGTACTTC.

This chain links TRBV19 with TRBJ1-4, with no clear D. The CDR3 totals 14 residues. Germline CDR1 is LNHDA and CDR2 is SQIVND (reference sequence). V was trimmed by 1 base and J by 4 bases, leaving 7 bases between them. This CDR3 reads CASSIGGGNEKLFF. CDR3 coding DNA: TGTGCCAGTAGTATAGGGGGAGGTAATGAAAAACTGTTTTTT.

There are many counts of this clonotype. The chain carries TRBV7-2 and TRBJ2-1, with TRBD2 as a possible D gene (6 bases). Germline V gene data show CDR1 as SGHTA and CDR2 as FQGNSA. Trimming took 3 bases from V and 4 from J, leaving 16 bases between them. CDR3 length: 16 residues. The CDR3, as DNA: TGTGCCAGCAGCTTGTTGGGGGGAGCCCCTTACAATGAGCAGTTCTTC. Its protein product is CASSLLGGAPYNEQFF.

This clonotype came up many times. The J gene is TRBJ1-1, the V gene TRBV18; tentative D call: TRBD1 (5 bases). The germline V and J ends were trimmed by 0 bases and 6 bases, with 17 bases remaining between them. This CDR3 is built from 16 residues. CDR1 is KGHSH and CDR2 is LQKENI in the germline V gene. CDR3 sequence (DNA): TGTGCCAGCTCACCACCCTCCCTCGGGGGTAAGGCTGAAGCTTTCTTT. Translating it yields CASSPPSLGGKAEAFF.

Of note for this clonotype: One base away lies a much larger clone, so this may be a sequencing read error. V and J are TRBV28 and TRBJ1-1; no clear D. Trimming removed 8 bases at V and 7 bases at J, with 11 bases between. This CDR3 is built from 11 residues. Germline values: CDR1 MDHEN, CDR2 SYDVKM. CDR3 bases: TGTGCCAGCTCGGCAGAATTTGAAGCTTTCTTT. Protein product: CASSAEFEAFF.

This clonotype was counted at least ten times. The chain joins TRBV28 to TRBJ1-1, with TRBD1 as a possible D gene (6 bases). Germline CDR1 and CDR2: MDHEN and SYDVKM. The CDR3 loop spans 16 amino acids. The V end was cut by 2 bases, the J end by 8 bases, with 21 bases between. This chain's CDR3 is CASSLTGRGGREEAFF. CDR3 bases: TGTGCCAGCAGTTTAACGGGGCGTGGGGGGCGGGAGGAAGCTTTCTTT.